This TCR beta chain was sequenced in a study of long-term antiretroviral therapy in people with HIV (dated 2022 in TCRdb). About the full investigation: The earliest samples were collected approximately a decade before the 2015 WHO recommendation for immediate ART, a period when ART was typically delayed until CD4 counts fell. Among the 30 or so participants with HIV, ten to eleven were female. A total of roughly 200 cryopreserved PBMC samples came from approximately 30 adults with confirmed HIV infection and were collected serially over a mean of roughly six years (range 1-12). No cross-contamination during QIAcube processing turned up in test extractions that ran a monoclonal T-cell line alongside 25 to 35 polyclonal samples. This retrospective serial study examined whether starting ART and sustained HIV suppression were associated with changes in the composition and diversity of the TRB repertoire in peripheral blood.

Looking up the germline V gene yields CDR1 MGHRA and CDR2 YSYEKL. The CDR3 spans 19 residues, from the cysteine through the phenylalanine. The CDR3 DNA has 57 bases and is translated from base 1. V and J are truncated by 0 bases and 13 bases respectively, leaving an intervening sequence of 28 bases. Beyond this particular receptor, the publication reports: Compared with controls, HIV repertoires had narrower CDR3 length ranges, and the network structure pointed to an antigen-experienced repertoire that shifted only slightly toward naive after ART. Owing to limited PBMC availability, only the TCR beta chain was sequenced, without alpha chain pairing. The samples were dated from about 2004 to 2017, and the ART regimens that were used may be less effective than current ART regimens. Unsorted PBMC were profiled instead of sorted CD4+ and CD8+ T cells because pre-ART samples had limited cell numbers. Starting ART was linked to a significant rise in TRB diversity, yet even after long-term ART the diversity remained significantly lower than in transplant donor controls. Expanded TRB clones identified before ART initiation dominated the repertoire across all time points, though the dominance fluctuated and decreased in many PLHIV after ART. No data were available on ART adherence, viral resistance or therapy changes, limiting inferences about post-ART repertoire changes.

Sequencing of the TRB variable region was done with the immunoSEQ hsTCRB v3.0 assay at survey level resolution. The targeted TRB sequencing depth was about 40,000-55,000 T-cell genomes per sample. Pooled TRB libraries were sequenced on an Illumina MiSeq with a v3 150-cycle kit. From the authors' description of their analysis: Repertoire analysis was run in R within a reproducible Nextflow workflow that covered QC, data transformation and analysis. LymphoSeq2, an R package for AIRR-Seq data exploration, was used to implement custom analyses. A handful of samples that yielded fewer than 5000 total TRB sequences were excluded, so that some 190 HIV repertoires were analyzed. Among the roughly 190 retained HIV repertoires, roughly 60 were collected before ART initiation and fewer than 150 were collected after ART initiation. Repertoires were downsampled to 5000 TRB nucleotide sequences, and summary statistics were averaged over 100 downsampling iterations. Only TRB sequences with CDR3 regions of at least seven amino acids were retained for analysis. Diversity was measured with a Shannon entropy-derived clonality score and the Gini coefficient. In the repertoire networks, any two of the top 5000 CDR3 amino acid sequences were connected whenever the two sequences differed by an edit distance of one. For TRB CDR3 amino acid sequences, antigen specificity groups and MHC restriction were predicted with GLIPH2. To flag known associations with CMV, EBV, HIV or tissue antigens, CDR3 amino acid sequences were compared against VDJdb and McPAS-TCR. Pre-ART, post-ART and control groups were compared with Wilcoxon signed-rank tests and Holm-Bonferroni correction. Held by TCRdb, this immuneACCESS table contains in-frame sequences only and omits some clones. Under half of the omission traces to an unresolved V gene where checked; the cause of the rest is unknown. V and J calls and clone size are given by that table; D and trimming were obtained from the DNA. The sample table records some 17,000 clones; roughly 72% of these occur just once. Over 14% of the sample is held by the ten biggest clonotypes.

To be included, a participant needed at least one PBMC sample from before ART initiation plus at least two post-ART samples. All participants with HIV were treated in the United States of America. Cryopreserved samples of about 0.95-10 million PBMC were thawed and washed before DNA extraction. At the time of the earliest PBMC sample for each participant with HIV, ages ranged from about 23 to 60 years. Per participant, PBMC samples came from 1-4 timepoints prior to ART initiation and 2-8 timepoints following ART initiation, for a median of 7 samples. Serial HIV viral load, CD4+ T-cell count, ART history and demographic data were obtained for every participant. Genomic DNA was extracted from unsorted PBMC with a Qiagen kit on a QIAcube, with processing performed in batches of 12 samples. There are a few counts of this clone. This receptor's antigen is unknown. Qualities for individual bases were not recorded, and no much larger clone is one base off.

The V and J genes are TRBV4-1 and TRBJ1-6; the best D guess is TRBD1, with 5 bases matching. The sample was unsorted PBMCs, taken around 2.5 years before starting antiretroviral therapy. This sequence was found in a woman between 50 and 59 years old with HIV. At the DNA level, the sequence is TGCGCCAGCAGCCAAGATACGGGGACGGCCTTTTCACCCCTCCAGCCCCTCCACTTT. Translation gives CASSQDTGTAFSPLQPLHF.